These 13 T cell receptor beta chains were all obtained from the same sample, sequenced in a study of blood T cells in healthy people across ages (dated by TCRdb to between 2014 and 2017). Libraries came from 5' RACE. TCRdb names Illumina HiSeq 2500 as the instrument used. A second PCR of roughly 7 to 12 cycles was run with a J-beta primer mix and a sample-barcoded 5' primer. TCRdb handled the public reads itself, with Q25 trimming in fastp and clone calling in MiXCR, and kept productive beta chains. Records with the same CDR3 protein are collapsed into one entry carrying the most frequent genes and DNA. Across this sample there are hundreds of thousands of distinct CDR3 sequences, with around 42% seen only once. The ten largest clonotypes hold around 21% of the sample. Sequencing was performed on blood. Receptors were obtained from a man aged 60 to 75 in good health.

The V gene is TRBV6-1, the J gene TRBJ2-1; tentatively, D is TRBD2 (5 bases). The V end was cut by 4 bases, the J end by 13 bases, with 20 bases between. The CDR3 length is 14 residues. Germline values: CDR1 MNHNS, CDR2 SASEGT. Here the CDR3 DNA reads TGTGCCAGCAGTGTAACGGTCAGCGGAGAGACCCAGTTCTTC. Its translation: CASSVTVSGETQFF.

This rearrangement joins TRBV2 to TRBJ2-7; 7 nucleotides align to TRBD1. The J call may be incorrect, as the DNA end agrees better with TRBJ2-5. The CDR3 has 15 residues. The V gene's germline CDR1 is SNHLY and CDR2 FYNNEI. The CDR3 DNA reads as TGTGCCAGCTGCTTACAGGGGAAAGGAGAAGAGACCCAGTACTTC. Protein product: CASCLQGKGEETQYF.

This clonotype has just a few counts. The V call is TRBV7-2, the J call TRBJ2-1, with TRBD2 identical over 8 bases. The length of the CDR3 is 16 residues. Germline V gene sequence: CDR1 SGHTA, CDR2 FQGNSA. V gave up 6 bases and J gave up 7 bases; unmatched junction bases: 14. CDR3: CASSSGSLAGQNEQFF. DNA of the CDR3: TGTGCCAGCAGTTCGGGGAGCCTAGCGGGCCAAAATGAGCAGTTCTTC.

This clonotype was picked up a small number of times. This sequence joins TRBV12-3 or TRBV12-4 and TRBJ1-1, with 9 bases matching TRBD1. The V and J ends lost 5 bases and 4 bases, in that order; junction bases with no gene match: 11. The CDR3 extends over 16 amino acids. CDR3 sequence (DNA): TGTGCCAGCAGTCCGAGGGACAGGGCGAGAAGCACTGAAGCTTTCTTT. Protein product: CASSPRDRARSTEAFF.

This chain connects TRBV19 to TRBJ2-1; D might be TRBD2 (5 bases). CDR3 size: 17 residues. V shed 2 bases and J shed 6 bases, with 20 bases lying between them. Germline V gene sequence: CDR1 LNHDA, CDR2 SQIVND (reference sequence). Here the CDR3 reads CASSITLGVRRGNEQFF. DNA for the CDR3: TGTGCCAGTAGTATAACCCTGGGTGTCCGCCGGGGCAATGAGCAGTTCTTC.

In the case of this clonotype: A read error may produce the germline difference seen at one junction end. The rearrangement joins TRBV7-2 to TRBJ1-6, with TRBD1 as a possible D gene (5 bases). Germline lookup yields CDR1 SGHTA and CDR2 FQGNSA. This CDR3 is 14 amino acids long. The CDR3 coding sequence is TGCGCCAGCAGCCCGGGGCCCGGGCACTCACCCCTCCACTTT. Translation gives CASSPGPGHSPLHF.

V and J are TRBV20-1 and TRBJ1-1; 7 bases fit TRBD1. V lost 6 bases to trimming and J lost 1 base; unmatched junction nucleotides: 5. This CDR3 contains 13 residues. CDR1 and CDR2 from the germline V gene are DFQATT and SNEGSKA (reference sequence). CDR3 bases: TGCAGTGCATGGGACAGACAGAACACTGAAGCTTTCTTT. Protein product: CSAWDRQNTEAFF.

J is TRBJ2-3 and V is TRBV4-1; unclear D gene. The CDR3 is 14 residues long. From germline, CDR1 is MGHRA and CDR2 YSYEKL. V dropped 2 bases and J dropped 6 bases, with 12 bases sitting between them. The CDR3 nucleotides are TGCGCCAGCAGCCAACAACGTTCCTTTGATACGCAGTATTTT. The encoded protein is CASSQQRSFDTQYF.

This rearrangement joins TRBV29-1 to TRBJ1-6; D possibly corresponds to TRBD1 (5 bases). The V end lost 0 bases, the J end lost 10 bases, and 10 bases lay between the germline ends. This CDR3 contains 13 residues. Germline CDR1 SQVTM, CDR2 ANQGSEA. The CDR3 region has the DNA TGCAGCGTTGAAGAGGGGGAAGGGTCACCCCTCCACTTT. This gives the protein CSVEEGEGSPLHF.

The rearrangement uses TRBV7-8 and TRBJ2-5; 11 bases line up with TRBD2. Germline V gives CDR1 SGHVS, CDR2 FQNEAQ. The CDR3 spans 17 residues. J lost 6 bases, V lost 1 base, and 10 bases had no gene match. The CDR3 spells CASSLEGGLAARQTQYF. CDR3 nucleotide sequence: TGTGCCAGCAGCTTAGAGGGGGGACTAGCGGCCAGGCAGACCCAGTACTTC.

This chain joins TRBV12-3 or TRBV12-4 and TRBJ2-1; 9 bases line up with TRBD1. The CDR3 is 16 residues long. V trimming: 7 bases; J trimming: 6 bases; junction bases outside the gene matches: 13. CDR3 coding DNA: TGTGCCAGCAAGACCTACAGGGGGCAGGTTGTCAATGAGCAGTTCTTC. Translating gives CASKTYRGQVVNEQFF.

The chain carries TRBV20-1 and TRBJ2-5, with D perhaps matching TRBD1 (6 bases). The V end was cut by 3 bases, the J end by 3 bases, with 11 bases between. The CDR3 consists of 13 residues. The germline gives CDR1 DFQATT, CDR2 SNEGSKA (reference sequence). The CDR3 protein is CSASRTAKETQYF. Written as DNA, the CDR3 is TGCAGTGCTAGTAGGACAGCGAAAGAGACCCAGTACTTC.

In DNA form, the CDR3 reads TGTGCCAGCAGCAGCGCCGGGGTAAATGAGCAGTTCTTC. It is translated as CASSSAGVNEQFF. The V call is TRBV5-4, the J call TRBJ2-1, with a tentative D call TRBD2 (5 bases). Germline V gene sequence: CDR1 SGHNT, CDR2 YYREEE (reference sequence). The CDR3 loop spans 13 amino acids. Between the trimmed V and J ends, which lost 4 bases and 7 bases, there was a span of 12 bases. The full variable domain, rest sourced from reference TRBV5-4 and TRBJ2-1, is ETGVTQSPTHLIKTRGQQVTLRCSSQSGHNTVSWYQQALGQGPQFIFQYYREEENGRGNFPPRFSGLQFPNYSSELNVNALELDDSALYLCASSSAGVNEQFFGPGTRLTVL.